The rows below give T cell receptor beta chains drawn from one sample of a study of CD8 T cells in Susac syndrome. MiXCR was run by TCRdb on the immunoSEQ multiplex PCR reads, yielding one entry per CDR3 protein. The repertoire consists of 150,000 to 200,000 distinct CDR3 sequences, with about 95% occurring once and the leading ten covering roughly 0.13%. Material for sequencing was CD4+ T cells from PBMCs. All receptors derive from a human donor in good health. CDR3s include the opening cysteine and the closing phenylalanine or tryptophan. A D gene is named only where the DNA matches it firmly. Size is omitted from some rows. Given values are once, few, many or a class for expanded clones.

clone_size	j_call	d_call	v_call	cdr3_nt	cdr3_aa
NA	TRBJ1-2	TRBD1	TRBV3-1	TGTGCCAGCAGCCAAGAACAGGGGTATGGCTACACCTTC	CASSQEQGYGYTF
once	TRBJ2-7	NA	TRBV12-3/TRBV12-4	TGTGCCAGCAGTCTGGTCGACAGGGAGCAGTACTTC	CASSLVDREQYF
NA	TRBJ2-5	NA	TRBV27	TGTGCCAGCAGACTATTCTCCCATAGCGGCCAAGAGACCCAGTACTTC	CASRLFSHSGQETQYF
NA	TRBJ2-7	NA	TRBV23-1	TGCGCCGGACTAACCCATCACAACAGGGAGTCCTACGAGCAGTACTTC	CAGLTHHNRESYEQYF
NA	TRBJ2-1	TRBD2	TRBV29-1	TGCAGCGTTTACGGGGGGGCCAGTGGGGAGCAGTTCTTC	CSVYGGASGEQFF
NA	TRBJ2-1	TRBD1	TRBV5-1	TGCGCCAGCAGCTACGGACAGGGGATCGGCAATGAGCAGTTCTTC	CASSYGQGIGNEQFF
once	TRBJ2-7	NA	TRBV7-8	TGTGCCAGCAGCCCAGGACGTACAGCCTACGAGCAGTACTTC	CASSPGRTAYEQYF
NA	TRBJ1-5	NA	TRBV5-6	TGTGCCAGCAGCTCTTCGGGCCCGGGGCATCAGCCCCAGCATTTT	CASSSSGPGHQPQHF
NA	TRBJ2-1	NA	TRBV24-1	TGTGCCACCAGTGATGGGCCCCGATCGTCCCATGAGCAGTTCTTC	CATSDGPRSSHEQFF
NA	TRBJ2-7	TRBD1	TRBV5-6	TGTGCCAGCAGCCCCACACTCACAGGGGCCTACGAGCAGTACTTC	CASSPTLTGAYEQYF
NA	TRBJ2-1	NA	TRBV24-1	TGTGCCACCAGTGATTCCGGGGGGCTGTACAATGAGCAGTTCTTC	CATSDSGGLYNEQFF
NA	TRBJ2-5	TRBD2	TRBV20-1	TGCAGTGCTAGCCGGCTAGCGGGGGGGCAAGAGACCCAGTACTTC	CSASRLAGGQETQYF
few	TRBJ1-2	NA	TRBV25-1	TGTGCCAGCAGCACTGGGGTCGGCTACACCTTC	CASSTGVGYTF
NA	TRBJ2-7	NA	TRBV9	TGTGCCAGCAGCGTAGCAGCAGGAAGACCCTACGAGCAGTACTTC	CASSVAAGRPYEQYF
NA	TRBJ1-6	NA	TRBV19	TGTGCCAGTAGTATAGATCGACAACCGAATTCACCCCTCCACTTT	CASSIDRQPNSPLHF
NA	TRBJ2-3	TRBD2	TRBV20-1	TGCAGTGCAATGAAGAGCGGGGGGGCCACAGATACGCAGTATTTT	CSAMKSGGATDTQYF
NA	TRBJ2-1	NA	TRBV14	TGTGCCAGCAGCCAAGATCCCCCCTACAATGAGCAGTTCTTC	CASSQDPPYNEQFF
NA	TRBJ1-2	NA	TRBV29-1	TGCAGCGTTGCCCGGGACGCTGCTAACTATGGCTACACCTTC	CSVARDAANYGYTF
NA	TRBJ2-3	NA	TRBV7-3	TGTGCCAGCAGCTCCACTAGGGCAGATACGCAGTATTTT	CASSSTRADTQYF
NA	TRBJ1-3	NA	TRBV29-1	TGCAGCGTTGAAGTATTGACTATGGGCCCGCTGGGTGGAAACACCATATATTTT	CSVEVLTMGPLGGNTIYF
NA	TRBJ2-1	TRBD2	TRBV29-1	TGCAGCGTAATAGGGGCGGGGGATGAGCAGTTCTTC	CSVIGAGDEQFF
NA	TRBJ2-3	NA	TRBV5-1	TGCGCCAGCAGCCAAGGGTCCGTCGACACAGATACGCAGTATTTT	CASSQGSVDTDTQYF
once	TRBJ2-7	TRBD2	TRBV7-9	TGTGCCAGCAGCTTTGGACTAGGTGAAGAGCAGTACTTC	CASSFGLGEEQYF
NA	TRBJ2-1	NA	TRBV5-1	TGCGCCAGCAGCTTGGGCTCCCCACGGGGCAATGAGCAGTTCTTC	CASSLGSPRGNEQFF
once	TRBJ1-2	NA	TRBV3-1	TGTGCCAGCAGCCATTATGGGGGAAACTATGGCTACACCTTC	CASSHYGGNYGYTF
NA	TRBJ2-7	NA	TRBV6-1	TGTGCCAGCAGACACGACATTTCCTACGAGCAGTACTTC	CASRHDISYEQYF
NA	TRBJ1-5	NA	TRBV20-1	TGCAGTGCTAGCCCCGACACTTTTAGCAATCAGCCCCAGCATTTT	CSASPDTFSNQPQHF
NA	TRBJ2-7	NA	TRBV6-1	TGTGCCAGCAGTCCGAGCTACTGGACAGTTACCTACGAGCAGTACTTC	CASSPSYWTVTYEQYF
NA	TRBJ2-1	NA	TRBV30	TGTGCCTGGGGATTTCTCGACATTGGTGAGCAGTTCTTC	CAWGFLDIGEQFF
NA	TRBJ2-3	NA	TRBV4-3	TGCGCCAGCAGCCAAGAGATGACCGGGGATACGCAGTATTTT	CASSQEMTGDTQYF
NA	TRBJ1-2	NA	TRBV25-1	TGTGCCAGCAGTGTGGACCCCAGGGTAGGAGGCTACACCTTC	CASSVDPRVGGYTF
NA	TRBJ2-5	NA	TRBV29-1	TGCAGCCCCCGGGACAACGCAGAGACCCAGTACTTC	CSPRDNAETQYF
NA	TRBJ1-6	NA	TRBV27	TGTGCCAGCAGTTCGCCCGACGGACGCACACCCCTCCACTTT	CASSSPDGRTPLHF
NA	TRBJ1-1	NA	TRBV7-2	TGTGCCAGCAGCTTAAGGACAGAGAACACTGAAGCTTTCTTT	CASSLRTENTEAFF
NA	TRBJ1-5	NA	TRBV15	TGTGCCACCAGTTTGCCCCGGACAGCATCGGGCCAGCCCCAGCATTTT	CATSLPRTASGQPQHF
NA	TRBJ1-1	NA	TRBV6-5	TGTGCCAGCAGTTACTTTAGGGTGGGGAACACTGAAGCTTTCTTT	CASSYFRVGNTEAFF
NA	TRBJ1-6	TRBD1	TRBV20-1	TGCAGTGCTTCCTTCACAGGGGACAATTCACCCCTCCACTTT	CSASFTGDNSPLHF
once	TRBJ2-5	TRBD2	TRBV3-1	TGTGCCGCCGCTCGGACTAGCCAGCAGACCCAGTACTTC	CAAARTSQQTQYF
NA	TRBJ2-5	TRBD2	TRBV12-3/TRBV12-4	TGTGCCAGCAGAACCGGAGGACTAGCGTCGAAAGAGACCCAGTACTTC	CASRTGGLASKETQYF
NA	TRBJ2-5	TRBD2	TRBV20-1	TGCAGTGCTAGAACTAGCGGGGTACCCGCAGGGGAGACCCAGTACTTC	CSARTSGVPAGETQYF
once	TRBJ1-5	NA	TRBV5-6	TGTGCCAGCAGCAGGGCGGGGCGATCACGGCAGCCCCAGCATTTT	CASSRAGRSRQPQHF
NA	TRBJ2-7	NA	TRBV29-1	TGCAGCGTTGAAGGGCCCCCAAGCTACGAGCAGTACTTC	CSVEGPPSYEQYF
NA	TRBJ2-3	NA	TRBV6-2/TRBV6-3	TGTGCCAGCAGGATGAGCACAGATACGCAGTATTTT	CASRMSTDTQYF
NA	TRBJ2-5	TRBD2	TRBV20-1	TGCAGTGCCCCATCGTTAGCGGGGGGGCCCCAAGGAGAGACCCAGTACTTC	CSAPSLAGGPQGETQYF
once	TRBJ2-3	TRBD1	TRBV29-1	TGCAGCACGCGCCGACAGGGCAGCACAGATACGCAGTATTTT	CSTRRQGSTDTQYF
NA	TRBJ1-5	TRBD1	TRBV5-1	TGCGCCAGCAGCACCGGGACAGGGTTGAACCAGCCCCAGCATTTT	CASSTGTGLNQPQHF
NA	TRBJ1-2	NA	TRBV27	TGTGCCAGCAGAACTCAGGGTTTTGGCTACACCTTC	CASRTQGFGYTF
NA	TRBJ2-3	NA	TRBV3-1	TGTGCCAGCAGCCAACTGGGGGATACGCAGTATTTT	CASSQLGDTQYF
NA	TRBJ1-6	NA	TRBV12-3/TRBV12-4	TGTGCCAGCAGTCCTTCGACAGGCTTTTCACCCCTCCACTTT	CASSPSTGFSPLHF
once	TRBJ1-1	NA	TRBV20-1	TGCAGTGCTAGAGAGTGGCAGGGGAACACTGAAGCTTTCTTT	CSAREWQGNTEAFF
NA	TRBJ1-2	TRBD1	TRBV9	TGTGCCACGACCGACAGGGAGGGCTACACCTTC	CATTDREGYTF
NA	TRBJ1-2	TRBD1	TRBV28	TGTGCCAGCAGTTTATCCGGGACAGGGGACTATGGCTACACCTTC	CASSLSGTGDYGYTF
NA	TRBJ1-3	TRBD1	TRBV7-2	TGTGCCAGCAGCATAAGACAGGGCCGAAACACCATATATTTT	CASSIRQGRNTIYF
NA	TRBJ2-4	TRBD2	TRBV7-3	TGTGCCAGCAGCTTACGGGAGCGGGGAGACATTCAGTACTTC	CASSLRERGDIQYF
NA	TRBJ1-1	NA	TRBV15	TGTGCCACCAGCAGACTTGGGGTAGGTGAAGCTTTCTTT	CATSRLGVGEAFF